The clone carrying this T cell receptor (beta chain) was seen many times. TCRdb processed the 5' RACE reads anew with MiXCR; each CDR3 protein has one entry. This table has tens of thousands of distinct CDR3 sequences, under 5% appearing once. CDR1 GTSNPN and CDR2 SVGIG come from the germline V gene (reference sequence). Trimming left V 6 bases short and J 2 bases short, with 8 bases between. CDR3 length equals 11 residues. This entry belongs to a study of early T cells in non-severe SARS-CoV-2 infection. The receptor's source is an adult who was a healthcare worker with PCR-confirmed SARS-CoV-2 infection or an uninfected control (not recorded which). The sequenced material came from whole blood. The genes are TRBV30 and TRBJ2-7; D gene uncertain. CDR3: CACEGTYEQYF. CDR3 DNA: TGTGCCTGTGAAGGTACCTACGAGCAGTACTTC.